This T cell receptor (beta chain) was observed in a study of control samples from healthy donors and cancer patients. Profiled with immunoSEQ multiplex PCR; TCRdb holds only in-frame clones, not every one. The data contain around 130,000 clones, 85% to 95% of them singletons. CDR3 length: 14 amino acids. The germline gives CDR1 MNHEY, CDR2 SVGEGT. With 6 bases removed from V and 2 bases from J, the gap between germline ends came to 14 bases. Sequencing was carried out using PBMCs. J is TRBJ2-7 and V is TRBV6-2 or TRBV6-3, with TRBD1 as a possible D gene (5 bases). The receptor was isolated from a man in his forties or fifties with head and neck cancer. The CDR3 protein is CASSKAGRAYEQYF. Here the CDR3 DNA reads TGTGCCAGCAGCAAGGCAGGGCGAGCCTACGAGCAGTACTTC.